A selection of T cell receptor beta chains follows, all from one sample in a study of CD8 T cells in Susac syndrome. One entry per CDR3 protein results from TCRdb running MiXCR on the immunoSEQ multiplex PCR reads. The table shows some 400,000 distinct CDR3 sequences, with approximately 85% occurring only once. Sequencing input: CD8+ T cells from PBMCs. These receptors were collected from a human donor with multiple sclerosis. Both conserved end residues are part of each CDR3. The order of the fields is J gene, D gene, V gene, clone size, CDR3 length, CDR3 protein, CDR3 DNA. D genes are given only for firm matches. Clone size is given for some rows only: seen once, a few or many times, or a class if the clone is expanded.

j_gene: TRBJ2-2
d_gene: NA
v_gene: TRBV27
abundance: NA
len: 13
CDR3aa: CASSWGFSGELFF
CDR3nt: TGTGCCAGCAGTTGGGGGTTTTCAGGGGAGCTGTTTTTT

j_gene: TRBJ2-1
d_gene: TRBD2
v_gene: TRBV6-1
abundance: NA
len: 15
CDR3aa: CASSEGGGPYNEQFF
CDR3nt: TGTGCCAGCAGTGAAGGCGGGGGGCCGTACAATGAGCAGTTCTTC

j_gene: TRBJ2-1
d_gene: TRBD1
v_gene: TRBV27
abundance: NA
len: 14
CDR3aa: CASSGRQGVDEQFF
CDR3nt: TGTGCCAGCAGTGGGCGACAGGGTGTTGATGAGCAGTTCTTC

j_gene: TRBJ2-3
d_gene: TRBD2
v_gene: TRBV29-1
abundance: NA
len: 16
CDR3aa: CSVGLAEELNTDTQYF
CDR3nt: TGCAGCGTTGGCCTAGCGGAAGAGCTAAACACAGATACGCAGTATTTT

j_gene: TRBJ2-2
d_gene: NA
v_gene: TRBV7-2
abundance: few
len: 15
CDR3aa: CASGWGTPNTGELFF
CDR3nt: TGTGCCAGCGGTTGGGGGACCCCAAACACCGGGGAGCTGTTTTTT

j_gene: TRBJ1-1
d_gene: NA
v_gene: TRBV5-1
abundance: NA
len: 14
CDR3aa: CASSLAASDTEAFF
CDR3nt: TGCGCCAGCAGCTTGGCCGCGTCAGACACTGAAGCTTTCTTT

j_gene: TRBJ2-1
d_gene: TRBD1
v_gene: TRBV28
abundance: NA
len: 15
CDR3aa: CASSLDGTGGDEQFF
CDR3nt: TGTGCCAGCAGTTTAGATGGGACAGGGGGCGATGAGCAGTTCTTC

j_gene: TRBJ2-5
d_gene: NA
v_gene: TRBV7-9
abundance: NA
len: 15
CDR3aa: CASSSTHGTSETQYF
CDR3nt: TGTGCCAGCAGCTCCACCCATGGGACGTCCGAGACCCAGTACTTC

j_gene: TRBJ2-7
d_gene: TRBD2
v_gene: TRBV7-2
abundance: NA
len: 15
CDR3aa: CASSGSLAGVYEQYF
CDR3nt: TGTGCCAGCAGCGGATCACTAGCGGGAGTCTACGAGCAGTACTTC

j_gene: TRBJ2-1
d_gene: TRBD1
v_gene: TRBV30
abundance: NA
len: 15
CDR3aa: CAWRVPGQNYNEQFF
CDR3nt: TGTGCCTGGAGAGTACCGGGACAGAATTACAATGAGCAGTTCTTC

j_gene: TRBJ1-1
d_gene: NA
v_gene: TRBV30
abundance: NA
len: 12
CDR3aa: CAWGHLNTEAFF
CDR3nt: TGTGCCTGGGGACACCTTAACACTGAAGCTTTCTTT

j_gene: TRBJ2-1
d_gene: NA
v_gene: TRBV3-1
abundance: NA
len: 15
CDR3aa: CASSQSQGFYNEQFF
CDR3nt: TGTGCCAGCAGCCAGTCCCAGGGTTTCTACAATGAGCAGTTCTTC

j_gene: TRBJ2-3
d_gene: TRBD1
v_gene: TRBV2
abundance: NA
len: 15
CDR3aa: CASSEAGQGVDTQYF
CDR3nt: TGTGCCAGCAGTGAAGCGGGACAGGGGGTAGATACGCAGTATTTT

j_gene: TRBJ2-7
d_gene: TRBD2
v_gene: TRBV9
abundance: few
len: 15
CDR3aa: CASSVGTSGSYEQYF
CDR3nt: TGTGCCAGCAGCGTTGGGACTAGCGGGTCCTACGAGCAGTACTTC

j_gene: TRBJ2-7
d_gene: NA
v_gene: TRBV6-5
abundance: NA
len: 13
CDR3aa: CASSPGPFQEQYF
CDR3nt: TGTGCCAGCAGTCCGGGACCGTTCCAGGAGCAGTACTTC

j_gene: TRBJ1-1
d_gene: TRBD1
v_gene: TRBV28
abundance: NA
len: 14
CDR3aa: CASSFWTGETEAFF
CDR3nt: TGTGCCAGCAGTTTCTGGACAGGGGAAACTGAAGCTTTCTTT

j_gene: TRBJ1-5
d_gene: NA
v_gene: TRBV27
abundance: NA
len: 18
CDR3aa: CASSLSGQGMLLNQPQHF
CDR3nt: TGTGCCAGCAGTTTATCTGGGCAGGGGATGCTATTAAATCAGCCCCAGCATTTT

j_gene: TRBJ1-5
d_gene: TRBD1
v_gene: TRBV6-1
abundance: few
len: 14
CDR3aa: CASSGQGFSQPQHF
CDR3nt: TGTGCCAGCAGTGGACAGGGCTTTAGTCAGCCCCAGCATTTT

j_gene: TRBJ2-3
d_gene: NA
v_gene: TRBV6-4
abundance: NA
len: 13
CDR3aa: CASSDKEQDTQYF
CDR3nt: TGTGCCAGCAGTGATAAGGAGCAGGATACGCAGTATTTT